The 16 T cell receptor beta chains below come from one sample, sequenced in a study of shared clonotypes between healthy human individuals. CD45RO-negative, CCR7-positively selected cells formed the naive CD8 fraction, excluding terminally differentiated effector memory CD45RA+ cells. Using immunoSEQ multiplex PCR, the repertoire was profiled, and TCRdb retains in-frame clones only, with some absent. The data show more than 2 million clones, with about 95% seen just once and more than 0.95% held by the top ten. The sequenced sample consisted of naive CD8+ T cells sorted from blood. These receptor sequences come from a man between 18 and 35 years old in good health.

V is TRBV5-4 and J is TRBJ2-5, with 7 positions matching TRBD2. CDR1 is SGHNT, CDR2 YYREEE, per germline (reference sequence). V lost 7 bases, J lost 5 bases, and 2 bases stayed unmatched. The CDR3 covers 11 residues. In DNA, the CDR3 is TGTGCCAGCGTGGGAGGGGAGACCCAGTACTTC. This sequence encodes CASVGGETQYF.

V is TRBV9 and J is TRBJ1-1; no firm D call. Germline V gene sequence: CDR1 SGDLS, CDR2 YYNGEE. CDR3 length equals 15 residues. The germline V and J ends were trimmed by 3 bases and 0 bases, with 12 bases remaining between them. CDR3: CASSEEGAMNTEAFF. The CDR3 DNA reads TGTGCCAGCAGCGAAGAGGGCGCCATGAACACTGAAGCTTTCTTT.

The chain recombines TRBV6-5 with TRBJ1-1, with 7 bases identical to TRBD1. There are 15 residues in the CDR3. J lost 5 bases, V lost 2 bases, and 8 bases had no gene match. The germline V gene has CDR1 MNHEY and CDR2 SVGAGI. The CDR3 region is CASSYEGAGSTEAFF. The CDR3 coding sequence is TGTGCCAGCAGTTACGAGGGGGCCGGGTCGACTGAAGCTTTCTTT.

This chain uses TRBV9 with TRBJ2-7; 10 positions match TRBD1. The CDR3 has 15 amino acids. Looked up from germline, CDR1 is SGDLS and CDR2 is YYNGEE. V shed 3 bases, J shed 3 bases, and the junction held 6 bases outside the gene matches. CDR3 nucleotides: TGTGCCAGCAGCGCGTCGAGGGACAGGGGCTACGAGCAGTACTTC. This translates into CASSASRDRGYEQYF.

J is TRBJ2-7 and V is TRBV11-2, with D possibly being TRBD2 (6 bases). The length of the CDR3 is 15 residues. Looked up from germline, CDR1 is SGHAT and CDR2 is FQNNGV. Deletions cut 5 bases from V and 4 bases from J, with 18 bases between. CDR3 DNA: TGTGCCAGCAGCCCTAGGATGTTGGAGGGATACGAGCAGTACTTC. Amino acid sequence: CASSPRMLEGYEQYF. Filled out from reference TRBV11-2 and TRBJ2-7, the complete variable domain reads EAGVAQSPRYKIIEKRQSVAFWCNPISGHATLYWYQQILGQGPKLLIQFQNNGVVDDSQLPKDRFSAERLKGVDSTLKIQPAKLEDSAVYLCASSPRMLEGYEQYFGPGTRLTVT.

This clone was seen once. The sample holds other DNA sequences that translate to the same CDR3. The V call is TRBV28, the J call TRBJ2-7; 9 nucleotides agree with TRBD2. This CDR3 has 14 residues. Germline-derived CDR1 and CDR2 are MDHEN and SYDVKM. After removal of 3 bases from V and 6 bases from J, the junction contained 6 bases not matched to a gene. As DNA, the CDR3 is TGTGCCAGCAGTTTGCGAGGCGGGGGGGGCGAGCAGTACTTC. Amino acid sequence: CASSLRGGGGEQYF.

The chain employs TRBV7-9 and TRBJ1-3; the D is unclear. The CDR3 contains 17 residues. Trimming took 2 bases from V and 2 from J, leaving 16 bases between them. Germline assignment: CDR1 SEHNR and CDR2 FQNEAQ (reference sequence). CDR3: CASSLIGAGEAGNTIYF. Written as DNA, the CDR3 is TGTGCCAGCAGCTTAATAGGTGCAGGCGAGGCTGGAAACACCATATATTTT.

This clone was observed a single time. This chain connects TRBV19 to TRBJ2-7; D not resolved. Germline assignment: CDR1 LNHDA and CDR2 SQIVND (reference sequence). The CDR3 contains 13 residues. V was clipped by 8 bases and J by 3 bases, with 14 bases between them. The chain's CDR3 is CASDVARLYEQYF. The CDR3 bases are TGTGCCAGTGACGTAGCCCGGCTCTACGAGCAGTACTTC.

V gene TRBV7-9 combines with J gene TRBJ2-3; TRBD2 matches at 14 bases. The CDR3 consists of 16 residues. Germline V gives CDR1 SEHNR, CDR2 FQNEAQ (reference sequence). Trimming took 5 bases from V and 4 from J; bases not matched to a gene: 5. CDR3 DNA sequence: TGTGCCAGCAGCACGGGACTAGCGGGAGATGCAGATACGCAGTATTTT. Its protein product is CASSTGLAGDADTQYF.

The V call is TRBV4-3, the J call TRBJ2-1, with 12 nucleotides matching TRBD2. Trimming cost V 3 bases and J 4 bases; bases outside gene matches: 10. The CDR3 sequence is 18 residues long. The germline CDR1 and CDR2 sequences are LGHNA and YSLEER. As DNA, the CDR3 is TGCGCCAGCAGCCACCTTCCAGGACTAGCGGGATCGTACAATGAGCAGTTCTTC. Amino acids: CASSHLPGLAGSYNEQFF.

The chain employs TRBV18 and TRBJ2-1; maybe TRBD1 (5 bases). Germline CDR1 KGHSH, CDR2 LQKENI. The CDR3 has 14 amino acids. The V end was cut by 2 bases, the J end by 10 bases, with 15 bases between. The CDR3 region is CASSPRTNPMEQFF. CDR3 nucleotides: TGTGCCAGCTCACCAAGGACAAATCCAATGGAGCAGTTCTTC.

The chain has TRBV6-5 and TRBJ2-3, with D possibly TRBD1 on 5 matching bases. Trimming took 8 bases from V and 5 from J, leaving 14 bases between them. The CDR3 covers 13 residues. CDR1 and CDR2 from the germline V gene are MNHEY and SVGAGI. The CDR3 DNA is TGTGCCAGCGGGAAGGGGTTACAAGATACGCAGTATTTT. As protein: CASGKGLQDTQYF.

Note on this clone: This same CDR3 is encoded by further DNA sequences in the sample. The chain combines TRBV5-6 with TRBJ1-1; D gene ambiguous. Trimming shortened V by 0 bases and J by 1 base, and 7 bases separated the two germline ends. Germline V gene lookup returns CDR1 SGHDT and CDR2 YYEEEE. The CDR3 covers 14 residues. CDR3 coding DNA: TGTGCCAGCAGCTTGGGACTGACGAACACTGAAGCTTTCTTT. Residues: CASSLGLTNTEAFF.

This clone was detected only once. V is TRBV4-3 and J is TRBJ2-7, with D maybe TRBD2 (6 bases). The CDR3 spans 14 residues. Trimming took 4 bases from V and 6 from J, leaving 16 bases between them. Germline V gene data show CDR1 as LGHNA and CDR2 as YSLEER. In nucleotides, the CDR3 is TGCGCCAGCAGCCCCGGGCTGGGAGCGGGCGAGCAGTACTTC. Its protein product is CASSPGLGAGEQYF.

V is TRBV7-9 and J is TRBJ2-7; TRBD1 is a possible D gene (5 bases). The CDR3 spans 14 residues. Germline values: CDR1 SEHNR, CDR2 FQNEAQ (reference sequence). Trimming removed 7 bases from V and 3 bases from J, with 16 bases in between. CDR3 nucleotides: TGTGCCAGCACTGCGGCAGGGCAGGACTACGAGCAGTACTTC. Protein sequence: CASTAAGQDYEQYF. The variable domain in full, completed from reference TRBV7-9 and TRBJ2-7, reads DTGVSQNPRHKITKRGQNVTFRCDPISEHNRLYWYRQTLGQGPEFLTYFQNEAQLEKSRLLSDRFSAERPKGSFSTLEIQRTEQGDSAMYLCASTAAGQDYEQYFGPGTRLTVT.

CDR3 sequence: CASSQDPLGLVRGESLYEQYF. CDR3 sequence (DNA): TGTGCCAGCAGCCAAGACCCCCTCGGGTTGGTAAGGGGCGAATCGTTATACGAGCAGTACTTC. The chain uses TRBV14 and TRBJ2-7, with D perhaps matching TRBD1 (5 bases). The CDR3 covers 21 residues. The V and J ends lost 0 bases and 4 bases respectively, with 31 bases between them. Per the germline V gene, CDR1 is SGHDN and CDR2 is FVKESK. Drawing the rest from reference TRBV14 and TRBJ2-7, the complete variable domain is EAGVTQFPSHSVIEKGQTVTLRCDPISGHDNLYWYRRVMGKEIKFLLHFVKESKQDESGMPNNRFLAERTGGTYSTLKVQPAELEDSGVYFCASSQDPLGLVRGESLYEQYFGPGTRLTVT.